One T cell receptor (beta chain) is described in this entry. Libraries were prepared by immunoSEQ multiplex PCR; TCRdb keeps only in-frame clonotypes and omits some of them. The table records 200,000 to 250,000 clones, just under 95% of them present only once. The data belong to a study of control samples from healthy donors and cancer patients. The sequenced sample was blood. The clonotype was recovered from a man aged 50 to 60 in good health.

CDR3 sequence (DNA): TGTGCCAGCAGCGTAACTAGCGGGGTTTACAATGAGCAGTTCTTC. Its protein is CASSVTSGVYNEQFF. This chain uses TRBV11-3 with TRBJ2-1, with 10 bases identical to TRBD2. The CDR3 covers 15 residues. Germline values: CDR1 SGHNT, CDR2 YENEEA. The J segment lost 4 bases and the V segment lost 5 bases, leaving 5 bases of the junction unmatched.